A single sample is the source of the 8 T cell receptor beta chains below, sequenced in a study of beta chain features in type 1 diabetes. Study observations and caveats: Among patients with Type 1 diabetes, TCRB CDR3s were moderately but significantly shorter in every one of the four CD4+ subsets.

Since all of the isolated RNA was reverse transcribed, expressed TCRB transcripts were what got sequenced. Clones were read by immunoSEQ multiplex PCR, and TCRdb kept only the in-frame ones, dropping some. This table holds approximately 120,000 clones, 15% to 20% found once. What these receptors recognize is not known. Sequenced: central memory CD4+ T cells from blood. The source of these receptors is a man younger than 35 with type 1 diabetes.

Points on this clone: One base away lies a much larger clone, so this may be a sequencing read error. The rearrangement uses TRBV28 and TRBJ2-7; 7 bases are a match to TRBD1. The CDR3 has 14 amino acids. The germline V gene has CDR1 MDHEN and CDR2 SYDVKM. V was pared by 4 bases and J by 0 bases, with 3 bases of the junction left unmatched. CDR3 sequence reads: CASSSTGSSYEQYF. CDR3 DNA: TGTGCCAGCAGTTCGACAGGGAGCTCCTACGAGCAGTACTTC.

CDR3 DNA sequence: TGCGCCAGCAGCCAAGATAGCGGGACTACGCAGTATTTT. Residues: CASSQDSGTTQYF. This chain connects TRBV4-1 to TRBJ2-3, with 8 bases that match TRBD2. This CDR3 contains 13 residues. With V trimmed by 0 bases and J by 8 bases, 1 base remained unmatched. Germline values: CDR1 MGHRA, CDR2 YSYEKL.

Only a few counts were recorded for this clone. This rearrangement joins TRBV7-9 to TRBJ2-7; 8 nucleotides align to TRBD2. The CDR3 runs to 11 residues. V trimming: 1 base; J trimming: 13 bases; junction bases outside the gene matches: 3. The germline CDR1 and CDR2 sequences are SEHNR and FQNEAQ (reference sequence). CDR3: CASSLGTSIYF. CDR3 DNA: TGTGCCAGCAGCTTAGGGACTAGCATTTACTTC.

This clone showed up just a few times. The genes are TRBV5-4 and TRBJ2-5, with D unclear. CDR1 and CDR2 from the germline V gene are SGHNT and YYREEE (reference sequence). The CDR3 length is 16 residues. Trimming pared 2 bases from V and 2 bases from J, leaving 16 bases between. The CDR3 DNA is TGTGCCAGCAGCTTCGTTCCCTTGGGGAATCAAGAGACCCAGTACTTC. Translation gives CASSFVPLGNQETQYF.

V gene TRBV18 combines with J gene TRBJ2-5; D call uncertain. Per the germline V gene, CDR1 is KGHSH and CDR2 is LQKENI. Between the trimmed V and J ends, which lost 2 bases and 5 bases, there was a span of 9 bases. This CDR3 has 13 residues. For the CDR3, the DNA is TGTGCCAGCTCACCAGGGATTGAGGAGACCCAGTACTTC. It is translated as CASSPGIEETQYF.

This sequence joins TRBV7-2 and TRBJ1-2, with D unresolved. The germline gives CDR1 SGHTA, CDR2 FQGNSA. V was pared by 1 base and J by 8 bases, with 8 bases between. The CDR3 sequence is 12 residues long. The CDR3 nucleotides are TGTGCCAGCAGCTTAGATGGTAGAGGCTACACCTTC. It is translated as CASSLDGRGYTF.

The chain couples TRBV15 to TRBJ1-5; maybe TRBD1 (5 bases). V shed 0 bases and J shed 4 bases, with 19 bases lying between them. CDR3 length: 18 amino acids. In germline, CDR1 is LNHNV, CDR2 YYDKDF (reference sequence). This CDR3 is CATSREGVWVTKNQPQHF. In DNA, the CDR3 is TGTGCCACCAGCAGAGAGGGGGTGTGGGTAACGAAGAATCAGCCCCAGCATTTT. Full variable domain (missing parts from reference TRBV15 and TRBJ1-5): DAMVIQNPRYQVTQFGKPVTLSCSQTLNHNVMYWYQQKSSQAPKLLFHYYDKDFNNEADTPDNFQSRRPNTSFCFLDIRSPGLGDTAMYLCATSREGVWVTKNQPQHFGDGTRLSIL.

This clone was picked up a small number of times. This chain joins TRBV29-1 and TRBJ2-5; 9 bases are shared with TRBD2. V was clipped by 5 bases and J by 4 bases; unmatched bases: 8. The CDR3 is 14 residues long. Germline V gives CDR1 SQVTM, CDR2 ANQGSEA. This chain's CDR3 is CSVRGGRVGETQYF. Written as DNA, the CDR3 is TGCAGCGTTCGTGGCGGGAGGGTAGGAGAGACCCAGTACTTC.